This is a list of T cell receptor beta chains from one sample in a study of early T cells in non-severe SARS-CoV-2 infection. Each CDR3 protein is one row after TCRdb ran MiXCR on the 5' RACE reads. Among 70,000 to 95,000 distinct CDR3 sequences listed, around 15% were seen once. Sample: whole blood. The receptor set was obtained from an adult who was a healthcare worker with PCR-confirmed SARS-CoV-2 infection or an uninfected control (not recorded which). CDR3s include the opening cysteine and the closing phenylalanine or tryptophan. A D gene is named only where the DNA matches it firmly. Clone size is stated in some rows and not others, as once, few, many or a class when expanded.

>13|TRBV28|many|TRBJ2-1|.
CASSFPEFNEQFF
TGTGCCAGCAGTTTCCCCGAATTCAATGAGCAGTTCTTC
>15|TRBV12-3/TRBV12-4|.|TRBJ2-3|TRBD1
CASSLQGARGDTQYF
TGTGCCAGCAGTCTACAGGGGGCCCGGGGGGATACGCAGTATTTT
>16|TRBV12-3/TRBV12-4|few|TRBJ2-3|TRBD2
CASSFGRGGRGDTQYF
TGTGCCAGCAGTTTTGGGCGGGGGGGCCGTGGAGATACGCAGTATTTT
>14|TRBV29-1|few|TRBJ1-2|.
CSGLRGRQVYGYTF
TGCAGCGGCCTCCGGGGGAGACAGGTCTATGGCTACACCTTC
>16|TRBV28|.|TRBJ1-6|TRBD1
CASSVPGGSYNSPLHF
TGTGCCAGCAGTGTACCAGGGGGGTCCTATAATTCACCCCTCCACTTT
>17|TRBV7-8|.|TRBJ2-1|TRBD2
CASSRTSGDVSYNEQFF
TGTGCCAGCAGTCGGACTAGCGGGGACGTTTCCTACAATGAGCAGTTCTTC
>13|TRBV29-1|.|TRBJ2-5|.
CSVSGTLQETQYF
TGCAGCGTCTCCGGGACTCTCCAAGAGACCCAGTACTTC
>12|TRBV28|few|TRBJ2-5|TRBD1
CASRGQEETQYF
TGTGCCAGCAGGGGACAGGAAGAGACCCAGTACTTC
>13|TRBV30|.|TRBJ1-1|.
CAWSVGGRQEAFF
TGTGCCTGGAGTGTTGGTGGCAGACAGGAAGCTTTCTTT
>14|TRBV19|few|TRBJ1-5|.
CASSMQVGNQPQHF
TGTGCCAGTAGTATGCAGGTGGGCAATCAGCCCCAGCATTTT
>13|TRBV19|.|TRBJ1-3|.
CASSLGNGNTIYF
TGTGCCAGTAGTTTGGGAAATGGAAACACCATATATTTT
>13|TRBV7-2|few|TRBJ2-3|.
CASSRRRADTQYF
TGTGCCAGCAGCCGCAGGAGGGCAGATACGCAGTATTTT
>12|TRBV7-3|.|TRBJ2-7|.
CASSARDSRWYF
TGTGCCAGCAGCGCCCGGGACTCCCGATGGTACTTC
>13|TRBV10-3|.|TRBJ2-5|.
CAISRGNQETQYF
TGTGCCATCAGTAGGGGGAACCAAGAGACCCAGTACTTC
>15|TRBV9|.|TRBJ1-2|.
CASSAGLTANYGYTF
TGTGCCAGCAGCGCGGGCCTAACCGCTAACTATGGCTACACCTTC
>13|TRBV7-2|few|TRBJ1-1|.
CASSSGTYTEAFF
TGTGCCAGCAGCTCCGGGACCTACACTGAAGCTTTCTTT
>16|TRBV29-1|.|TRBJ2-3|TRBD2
CSVETSGGAVADTQYF
TGCAGCGTTGAAACTAGCGGGGGGGCGGTAGCAGATACGCAGTATTTT
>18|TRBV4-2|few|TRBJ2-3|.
CASSQSRDGRLNTDTQYF
TGTGCCAGCAGCCAGAGTCGAGACGGACGACTTAACACAGATACGCAGTATTTT
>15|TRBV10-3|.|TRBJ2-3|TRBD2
CAISVLAGGPDTQYF
TGTGCCATCAGTGTTCTAGCGGGGGGCCCAGATACGCAGTATTTT
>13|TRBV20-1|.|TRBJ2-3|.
CSARGGRTDTQYF
TGCAGTGCTCGAGGAGGGCGCACAGATACGCAGTATTTT
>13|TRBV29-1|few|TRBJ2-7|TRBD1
CSARGTDEVEQYF
TGCAGCGCTCGAGGGACAGACGAGGTTGAGCAGTACTTC
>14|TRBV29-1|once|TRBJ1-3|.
CSVGGSHSGNTIYF
TGCAGCGTTGGGGGCAGCCACTCTGGAAACACCATATATTTT
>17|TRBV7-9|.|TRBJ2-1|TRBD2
CASRRFAGGQIDNEQFF
TGTGCCAGCAGGCGATTTGCGGGGGGGCAAATAGACAATGAGCAGTTCTTC
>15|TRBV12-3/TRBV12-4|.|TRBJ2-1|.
CASSDAGLRYNEQFF
TGTGCCAGCAGTGATGCGGGACTCCGTTACAATGAGCAGTTCTTC
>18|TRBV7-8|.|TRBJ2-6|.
CASSPRGRPASGANVLTF
TGTGCCAGCAGCCCACGCGGCAGACCCGCCTCTGGGGCCAACGTCCTGACTTTC
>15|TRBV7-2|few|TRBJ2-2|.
CASSLGSGFTGELFF
TGTGCCAGCAGCTTAGGAAGCGGTTTCACCGGGGAGCTGTTTTTT
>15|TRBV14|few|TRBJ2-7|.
CASSHGAATYHEQYF
TGTGCCAGCAGCCACGGAGCCGCAACTTACCACGAGCAGTACTTC
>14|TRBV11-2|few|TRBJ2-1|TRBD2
CASSQRPGGNEQFF
TGTGCCAGCAGTCAGCGGCCGGGGGGCAATGAGCAGTTCTTC